This T cell receptor beta chain was captured in a study of blood T cell repertoires in COVID-19. Background on the study: Italy, Spain and the United States were the sources of the convalescent and acute COVID-19 samples.

In the original processing: Amplification of reference gene primers was used by the study to estimate nucleated cell counts. The protocol was immunoSEQ multiplex PCR, while the TCRdb copy is restricted to in-frame clones and leaves out a portion. Clonal size and the V and J genes are those of that table, whereas D and trimming came from the DNA. Here the sample spans fewer than 350,000 clones, around 90% being singletons. The ends lost 4 bases at V and 7 bases at J; junction bases unmatched: 12. The germline CDR1 and CDR2 sequences are LGHNT and FRNRAP. The CDR3 consists of 17 residues. The chain couples TRBV12-5 to TRBJ1-6; 8 bases agree with TRBD1. The clonotype originates from a man aged 55-75 years who had recovered from COVID-19. The specimen was PBMCs or T cells enriched from blood (not recorded which). CDR3 coding DNA: TGTGCTAGTGGTTCTGGTCCCCGGACAGGGCACAATTCACCCCTCCACTTT. This gives the protein CASGSGPRTGHNSPLHF.